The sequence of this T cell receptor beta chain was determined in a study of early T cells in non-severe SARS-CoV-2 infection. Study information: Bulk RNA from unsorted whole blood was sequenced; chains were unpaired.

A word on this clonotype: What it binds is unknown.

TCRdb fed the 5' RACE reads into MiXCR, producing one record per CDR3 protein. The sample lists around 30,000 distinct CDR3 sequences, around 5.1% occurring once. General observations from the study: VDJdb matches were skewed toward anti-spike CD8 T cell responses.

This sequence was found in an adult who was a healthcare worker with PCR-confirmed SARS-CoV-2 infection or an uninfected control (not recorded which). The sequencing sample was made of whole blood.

The CDR3 sequence: CASSLVLSRYEQYF. The CDR3 DNA reads as TGCGCCAGCAGCTTGGTACTATCGCGCTACGAGCAGTACTTC. This chain joins TRBV5-1 and TRBJ2-7, with D unclear. The length of the CDR3 is 14 residues. Trimming removed 0 bases from V and 3 bases from J, with 10 bases in between. The germline V gene has CDR1 SGHRS and CDR2 YFSETQ.